These T cell receptor beta chains were read from a single sample in a study of Graves' ophthalmopathy and Graves' hyperthyroidism. TCRdb recomputed calls from the multiplex PCR reads with MiXCR, one row per CDR3 protein. Of about 480,000 distinct CDR3 sequences in the sample, approximately 14% are singletons; the top ten hold over 8%. Sequences were obtained from blood. These TCRs come from a woman in her twenties or thirties with Graves' ophthalmopathy. The CDR3 runs from the conserved cysteine through the conserved F or W. A D gene is named only where the DNA matches it firmly. Clone size appears in some rows only: once, few, many, or a class for an expanded clone.

clone_size	d_call	j_call	v_call	cdr3_nt	cdr3_aa
many	NA	TRBJ2-5	TRBV27	TGTGCCAGCAGCTCGACCCCCGGGCGGAGGGAGACCCAGTACTTC	CASSSTPGRRETQYF
NA	TRBD1	TRBJ2-7	TRBV13	TGTGCCAGCAGCCCGGACAGGGTAGGCGAGCAGTACTTC	CASSPDRVGEQYF
few	TRBD1	TRBJ1-5	TRBV30	TGTGCCTGGAGTGTACCGGGACAGCCTTTGGGGCCCCAGCATTTT	CAWSVPGQPLGPQHF
few	TRBD1	TRBJ1-6	TRBV19	TGTGCCAGTAGACCAGGGACAGCCAATTCACCCCTCCACTTT	CASRPGTANSPLHF
many	TRBD1	TRBJ2-5	TRBV7-9	TGTGCCAGCAGCTTAGGCTTGGACAGGGTTAAACAGACCCAGTACTTC	CASSLGLDRVKQTQYF
NA	NA	TRBJ1-1	TRBV19	TGTGCCAGTAGCACAACCCTATTCACTGAAGCTTTCTTT	CASSTTLFTEAFF
many	NA	TRBJ2-5	TRBV7-2	TGTGCCAGCAGCTTTCGCATGGGAGAGACCCAGTACTTC	CASSFRMGETQYF
many	NA	TRBJ1-2	TRBV12-3/TRBV12-4	TGTGCCAGCAGTCTTGCGGGACCTAACTATGGCTACACCTTC	CASSLAGPNYGYTF
many	TRBD1	TRBJ1-6	TRBV27	TGTGCCAGCAGTCAAACCCGACAGGGGGAAAATTCACCCCTCCACTTT	CASSQTRQGENSPLHF
many	NA	TRBJ2-7	TRBV12-3/TRBV12-4	TGTGCCAGCAGCCCCGGGTCTGATTACTACGAGCAGTACTTC	CASSPGSDYYEQYF
many	TRBD2	TRBJ2-5	TRBV15	TGTGCCACCAGACCGGGACTAGCGGACCAAGAGACCCAGTACTTC	CATRPGLADQETQYF
many	TRBD1	TRBJ1-1	TRBV19	TGTGCCAGTAGTATTCAGGGGGCGCGGACTGAAGCTTTCTTT	CASSIQGARTEAFF
NA	TRBD1	TRBJ2-7	TRBV15	TGTGCCACCAGCAGATGGGACAGCTCCTACGAGCAGTACTTC	CATSRWDSSYEQYF
few	TRBD1	TRBJ1-6	TRBV29-1	TGCAGCGTCTCGACAGGGACGGGGAATTCACCCCTCCACTTT	CSVSTGTGNSPLHF
many	NA	TRBJ1-1	TRBV29-1	TGCAGCGTCACCAGAGGTGACTCTGAAGCTTTCTTT	CSVTRGDSEAFF
NA	TRBD1	TRBJ1-6	TRBV6-1	TGTGCCAGCAGCCCACAGGGGCGAGGTTCACCCCTCCACTTT	CASSPQGRGSPLHF
NA	NA	TRBJ1-1	TRBV12-3/TRBV12-4	TGTGCCAGCAGCCGCCAGGGTAGTTGGCTCTTGGCTTTCTTT	CASSRQGSWLLAFF
many	TRBD2	TRBJ2-5	TRBV5-6	TGTGCCAGCAGCTTCCGGGCGATGGGAGGGGAGACCCAGTACTTC	CASSFRAMGGETQYF
few	TRBD2	TRBJ2-2	TRBV6-4	TGTGCCAGCAGTCTGGGAGGGGACACCGGGGAGCTGTTTTTT	CASSLGGDTGELFF
many	NA	TRBJ1-1	TRBV6-2/TRBV6-3	TGTGCCAGCATTAACAGAAACACTGAAGCTTTCTTT	CASINRNTEAFF
few	TRBD1	TRBJ1-2	TRBV7-9	TGTGCCAGCAGCTTAGCTCAGGGGGCAAACTATGGCTACACCTTC	CASSLAQGANYGYTF
many	NA	TRBJ1-1	TRBV15	TGTGCCACCAGCAGAGAGCCTACCGGGGTTGGCAGCGAAGCTTTCTTT	CATSREPTGVGSEAFF
many	NA	TRBJ2-5	TRBV12-3/TRBV12-4	TGTGCCAGCAGTTTAAGGTCCGGTGGAGAGACCCAGTACTTC	CASSLRSGGETQYF
many	TRBD1	TRBJ1-5	TRBV7-8	TGTGCCAGCAGCTTAGGGACAGGGATGAGTAGAAATCAGCCCCAGCATTTT	CASSLGTGMSRNQPQHF
many	TRBD2	TRBJ2-5	TRBV12-5	TGTGCTAGTGGTCCCCTCGGGCTAGCGGGGGGAGAGACCCAGTACTTC	CASGPLGLAGGETQYF
many	NA	TRBJ1-1	TRBV12-3/TRBV12-4	TGTGCCAGCAATCTTAGGGGGTACACTGAAGCTTTCTTT	CASNLRGYTEAFF
NA	TRBD2	TRBJ2-5	TRBV27	TGTGCCAGCAGAACTTACGAACGAACGGGAGGCGGGGAGACCCAGTACTTC	CASRTYERTGGGETQYF
many	TRBD2	TRBJ2-5	TRBV11-2	TGTGCCAGCAGCTTAGAGTCTAGCGGGAGCTTGGGCCAAGAGACCCAGTACTTC	CASSLESSGSLGQETQYF
many	NA	TRBJ1-1	TRBV30	TGTGCCTGGAGTAGGGTGATGGGCACTGAAGCTTTCTTT	CAWSRVMGTEAFF
many	NA	TRBJ1-5	TRBV2	TGTGCCAGCAGGAAGGTGATTGAGAATCAGCCCCAGCATTTT	CASRKVIENQPQHF
many	NA	TRBJ2-2	TRBV5-1	TGCGCCAACTATACTAGGAACACCGGGGAGCTGTTTTTT	CANYTRNTGELFF
many	TRBD2	TRBJ2-5	TRBV30	TGTGCCTGGAGGGTTAGCGGGGGAGGTCGGGCCCAGTACTTC	CAWRVSGGGRAQYF
many	NA	TRBJ2-7	TRBV6-1	TGTGCCAGCAGAGGGGTCTTCGCGGGAACTTCCACCTACGAGCAGTACTTC	CASRGVFAGTSTYEQYF
many	NA	TRBJ1-1	TRBV29-1	TGCAGCGTTGACGGGACGGAAACTGAAGCTTTCTTT	CSVDGTETEAFF
many	NA	TRBJ2-6	TRBV4-2	TGTGCCAGCAGCCAAGACGAGGACGGGGCCAACGTCCTGACTTTC	CASSQDEDGANVLTF
few	NA	TRBJ2-5	TRBV11-2	TGTGCCAGCAGCCCGGGTGCCTCAGCTAAGCTTCAAGAGACCCAGTACTTC	CASSPGASAKLQETQYF
many	NA	TRBJ2-7	TRBV28	TGTGCCAGCAGCCAGGGCCTCTACGAGCAGTACTTC	CASSQGLYEQYF
many	TRBD1	TRBJ2-7	TRBV6-1	TGTGCCAGCAGACGAGGAATACAGGGGTACGAGCAGTACTTC	CASRRGIQGYEQYF
many	TRBD1	TRBJ1-5	TRBV6-1	TGTGCCAGCAGTGGCGAGGCGACAGGGTCAGGACAGCCCCAGCATTTT	CASSGEATGSGQPQHF
many	TRBD1	TRBJ2-7	TRBV28	TGTGCCAGCAATGCCAGGGGGTACGAGCAGTACTTC	CASNARGYEQYF
many	NA	TRBJ2-5	TRBV7-2	TGTGCCAGCAGACCGACTAGTACCCCCCAAGAGACCCAGTACTTC	CASRPTSTPQETQYF
many	NA	TRBJ2-5	TRBV20-1	TGCAGTGCTTCGCGGGGGCCCTTACAAGAGACCCAGTACTTC	CSASRGPLQETQYF
NA	TRBD1	TRBJ1-2	TRBV10-3	TGTGCCATCAGTGAGTCTGTAGGGGGCAGGCATATCCCTAACTATGGCTACACCTTC	CAISESVGGRHIPNYGYTF
many	TRBD1	TRBJ2-5	TRBV6-1	TGTGCCAGCAGTCTCCGGGACAGGGAGGCAAAGGGGACCCAGTACTTC	CASSLRDREAKGTQYF
many	NA	TRBJ1-1	TRBV6-5	TGTGCCAGCAGTTACTCAGCAGCCTTGAACACTGAAGCTTTCTTT	CASSYSAALNTEAFF
many	NA	TRBJ2-7	TRBV2	TGTGCCAGCACCGAGACTAGATTCTACGAGCAGTACTTC	CASTETRFYEQYF
many	NA	TRBJ1-1	TRBV2	TGTGCCAGCAGTGTTGGGCCCCTCGGGGACACTGAAGCTTTCTTT	CASSVGPLGDTEAFF